These T cell receptor beta chains were read from a single sample in a study of identical twins. Using its own MiXCR run on the 5' RACE reads, TCRdb lists one record per CDR3 protein. The sample carries 400,000 to 550,000 distinct CDR3 sequences, roughly an eighth recorded once. These data also featured in a second study, about yellow fever vaccine responses in identical twins.

The source material was CD4+ T cells sorted from blood. These receptor sequences come from a woman aged 18-29 years in good health. The CDR3 runs from the conserved cysteine through the conserved F or W. The order of the fields is clone size, V gene, D gene, J gene, CDR3 DNA, CDR3 protein. The D gene is left open where the match is weak. The size entry is marked missing in some rows and otherwise reads once, few, many or a size class.

few	TRBV27	TRBD2	TRBJ2-3	TGTGCCAGCACTAGACTAGCGGGATTGACAGATACGCAGTATTTT	CASTRLAGLTDTQYF
few	TRBV3-1	TRBD1	TRBJ2-4	TGTGCCAGCAGCCACAACCGGGACAGGCGGGCCAAAAACATTCAGTACTTC	CASSHNRDRRAKNIQYF
.	TRBV7-2	TRBD2	TRBJ2-3	TGTGCCAGCAGCTCTTCAGCGGGGAGGGACCCAGATACGCAGTATTTT	CASSSSAGRDPDTQYF
.	TRBV7-2	TRBD2	TRBJ2-5	TGTGCCAGCAGCGTACCGGGACTAGCGGGAGAAGAGACCCAGTACTTC	CASSVPGLAGEETQYF
many	TRBV10-3	TRBD1	TRBJ2-7	TGTGCCATCAGTGAGCCGGGACAGGGTAACTACGAGCAGTACTTC	CAISEPGQGNYEQYF
.	TRBV27	.	TRBJ1-1	TGTGCCAGCAGAACAGTAGAACTGAACACTGAAGCTTTCTTT	CASRTVELNTEAFF
.	TRBV5-4	.	TRBJ2-7	TGTGCCAGCACTCTAGGGGGTACCTACGAGCAGTACTTC	CASTLGGTYEQYF
many	TRBV29-1	TRBD2	TRBJ2-7	TGCAGCGTTGTGGGGGAGCGGGAGTACGAGCAGTACTTC	CSVVGEREYEQYF
.	TRBV7-9	.	TRBJ1-6	TGTGCCAGCAGCCTGCAAGATTCACCCCTCCACTTT	CASSLQDSPLHF
.	TRBV15	.	TRBJ2-3	TGTGCCACCAGCAGAGTAAATTGGCGGGGACGGGGAGATACGCAGTATTTT	CATSRVNWRGRGDTQYF
.	TRBV7-6	TRBD2	TRBJ2-2	TGTGCCAGCAGCCCGATACTAGCGGGAGACCTAGCTGTTGGGGAGCTGTTTTTT	CASSPILAGDLAVGELFF
.	TRBV3-1	TRBD1	TRBJ1-5	TGTGCCAGCAGCCAAGGGGGACAGGGGGCGAATCAGCCCCAGCATTTT	CASSQGGQGANQPQHF
.	TRBV7-3	TRBD2	TRBJ2-1	TGTGCCAGCAGCTTAAACGGGGGGGCCCGTCTTCGAGAGCAGTTCTTC	CASSLNGGARLREQFF
.	TRBV11-3	.	TRBJ2-2	TGTGCCAGCAGCTCTCCAGGGGCCGGGGAGCTGTTTTTT	CASSSPGAGELFF
few	TRBV25-1	.	TRBJ2-2	TGTGCCAGCGCCCGCTTTACGGGGTGGGACACCGGGGAGCTGTTTTTT	CASARFTGWDTGELFF
.	TRBV15	TRBD2	TRBJ2-3	TGTGCCACCATGCCGACTAGCGGGAGGAGCACAGATACGCAGTATTTT	CATMPTSGRSTDTQYF
many	TRBV2	TRBD1	TRBJ1-5	TGTGCCAGCAGACCAGGGACAGGGGGTTATCAGCCCCAGCATTTT	CASRPGTGGYQPQHF
.	TRBV10-3	TRBD2	TRBJ2-7	TGTGCCATCAGTGAGTCGGGGACTAGGAACTACGAGCAGTACTTC	CAISESGTRNYEQYF
few	TRBV2	.	TRBJ2-1	TGTGCCAGCAGTGAAGAATGGGGTGAGCAGTTCTTC	CASSEEWGEQFF
.	TRBV6-1	.	TRBJ2-1	TGTGCCAGCAGTGAAGGATGGACAGCCAATGAGCAGTTCTTC	CASSEGWTANEQFF
few	TRBV20-1	.	TRBJ1-2	TGCAGTGCTAGACGCACGGGGGGCAGCTATGGCTACACCTTC	CSARRTGGSYGYTF
once	TRBV7-9	.	TRBJ2-2	TGTGCCAGCAGCTTACGGCGCCCGAACACCGGGGAGCTGTTTTTT	CASSLRRPNTGELFF
many	TRBV12-3/TRBV12-4	.	TRBJ2-7	TGTGCCAGCAGTTTCGGCCGGGTCGGGTCTACCGACTACGAGCAGTACTTC	CASSFGRVGSTDYEQYF
.	TRBV20-1	.	TRBJ1-4	TGCAGTGCTAGAGACGGATCCAGGATGTTTTTT	CSARDGSRMFF
.	TRBV19	TRBD1	TRBJ2-5	TGTGCCAGTAGTTACACAACGCGGGGACAGGGCGGAGAGACCCAGTACTTC	CASSYTTRGQGGETQYF
.	TRBV28	.	TRBJ2-5	TGTGCCAGCAGCCGCAGGGAGGCCCAGTACTTC	CASSRREAQYF
.	TRBV20-1	TRBD1	TRBJ2-3	TGCAGTGCTAGGGTTGGCAGGGGGCGCACAGATACGCAGTATTTT	CSARVGRGRTDTQYF
.	TRBV20-1	.	TRBJ1-1	TGCAGTGCGCTTAGGACCGCAGATAACAAAGCTTTCTTT	CSALRTADNKAFF
few	TRBV2	TRBD1	TRBJ2-5	TGTGCCAGCGCGGACAGGGGGCACGGGACCCAGTACTTC	CASADRGHGTQYF
many	TRBV12-3/TRBV12-4	.	TRBJ2-5	TGTGCCAGCAGGCCCCGCGGTCTCCAAGAGACCCAGTACTTC	CASRPRGLQETQYF
many	TRBV24-1	.	TRBJ2-5	TGTGCCACCAGTCATTGGGTCCCGGGCCAAGAGACCCAGTACTTC	CATSHWVPGQETQYF
.	TRBV2	.	TRBJ2-3	TGTGCCAGCAGAAAAGACACAGATACGCAGTATTTT	CASRKDTDTQYF
few	TRBV6-1	.	TRBJ2-5	TGTGCCAGCAGGGAGGGCGACAGGGTAGGAGAGACCCAGTACTTC	CASREGDRVGETQYF
.	TRBV29-1	.	TRBJ1-4	TGCAGCGTCGCCCGGGACGGTAATGAAAAACTGTTTTTT	CSVARDGNEKLFF
.	TRBV20-1	TRBD1	TRBJ2-6	TGCAGTGCTGGGGGACAGGGGGCTGGGGCCAACGTCCTGACTTTC	CSAGGQGAGANVLTF
once	TRBV6-5	TRBD1	TRBJ1-6	TGTGCCAGCAGTTACGGGGGACAGCAAAATTCACCCCTCCACTTT	CASSYGGQQNSPLHF
few	TRBV29-1	.	TRBJ1-2	TGCAGCGTTATTGGACGGAGCCTCTATGGCTACACCTTC	CSVIGRSLYGYTF
few	TRBV5-4	.	TRBJ2-3	TGTGCCAGCAGCTTGAGTGGACAGCGAACAGATACGCAGTATTTT	CASSLSGQRTDTQYF
many	TRBV5-6	TRBD2	TRBJ2-5	TGTGCCAGCAGCTTGTATAGTTTAGCGGGAGTGGAGACCCAGTACTTC	CASSLYSLAGVETQYF
few	TRBV6-2/TRBV6-3	TRBD2	TRBJ2-1	TGTGCCAGCAGTTACCTCTTTGCGGGAGTTGCGGACAATGAGCAGTTCTTC	CASSYLFAGVADNEQFF
.	TRBV6-1	.	TRBJ1-1	TGTGCCAGCAGTGAAGCTGGTATGACATCTGAAGCTTTCTTT	CASSEAGMTSEAFF
.	TRBV7-9	.	TRBJ2-7	TGTGCCAGCAGCATGCAACAGGGGAGGGGCGAGCAGTACTTC	CASSMQQGRGEQYF
many	TRBV5-6	.	TRBJ2-1	TGTGCCAGCAGGAGGAGGGGGGGGCTACGAGAGAATGAGCAGTTCTTC	CASRRRGGLRENEQFF
few	TRBV5-1	TRBD2	TRBJ2-1	TGCGCCAGCAGCTTGGTAGCGGGGACCTCCAATGAGCAGTTCTTC	CASSLVAGTSNEQFF
.	TRBV4-2	.	TRBJ2-2	TGTGCCAGCAGCCTCGCGATGGGTTCCGGGGAGCTGTTTTTT	CASSLAMGSGELFF
few	TRBV10-3	TRBD2	TRBJ2-1	TGTGCCACCCGACCTAGCGGGGTGAACAATGAGCAGTTCTTC	CATRPSGVNNEQFF
few	TRBV6-4	TRBD1	TRBJ1-6	TGTGCCAGCAGCGATCCGGGACAGGGGTCCTATAATTCACCCCTCCACTTT	CASSDPGQGSYNSPLHF
.	TRBV9	TRBD2	TRBJ2-1	TGTGCCAGCAGCGCTCAGCGGGGGGGGTCGTACAATGAGCAGTTCTTC	CASSAQRGGSYNEQFF
few	TRBV7-2	.	TRBJ2-1	TGTGCCAGCAGCAAGAGCAGCCCCATCTACAATGAGCAGTTCTTC	CASSKSSPIYNEQFF
.	TRBV7-9	.	TRBJ1-5	TGTGCCAGCAGCTTGGCAGGGTTCGGTCAGCCCCAGCATTTT	CASSLAGFGQPQHF
few	TRBV28	.	TRBJ2-7	TGTGCCAGCAGTGCCTCCGGCAGCAGCTCCTACGAGCAGTACTTC	CASSASGSSSYEQYF
many	TRBV12-3/TRBV12-4	TRBD2	TRBJ2-2	TGTGCCAGCAGGCTAGCGGGAACTGGGGAGCTGTTTTTT	CASRLAGTGELFF
.	TRBV2	.	TRBJ2-7	TGTGCCAGCAGTGGCCAGGCCTCCTACTACGAGCAGTACTTC	CASSGQASYYEQYF
few	TRBV7-4	.	TRBJ1-3	TGTGCCAGCAGCTCAGACAGGAACTCAAACACCATATATTTT	CASSSDRNSNTIYF
.	TRBV5-1	.	TRBJ2-1	TGCGCCAGCAGCCCCGGAGCCTCTCACTCCTACAATGAGCAGTTCTTC	CASSPGASHSYNEQFF
many	TRBV19	.	TRBJ1-1	TGTGCCAGTATATCGGGACGGCTGAGCACTGAAGCTTTCTTT	CASISGRLSTEAFF
.	TRBV11-2	TRBD2	TRBJ2-3	TGTGCCAGCAGCCGCATAGTGGTGCTAGCGGGAGGGGAAGATACGCAGTATTTT	CASSRIVVLAGGEDTQYF
few	TRBV4-3	.	TRBJ1-6	TGCGCCAGCAGCCAAGAGGCAGGGAGCAATAATTCACCCCTCCACTTT	CASSQEAGSNNSPLHF